Listed here are 20 T cell receptor beta chains from one sample, sequenced in a study of tumor-infiltrating lymphocytes in primary liver carcinoma. Priming with a constant-region primer yielded TCR beta cDNA from about 480 ng total RNA. Libraries covering TCR beta were generated through three nested multiplex PCR rounds (using a slightly modified ARM-PCR). The opening two PCR rounds, about 10 cycles each, paired TRBV1-TRBV30 forward primers with a C-beta reverse primer. TCRdb re-called the multiplex PCR reads through MiXCR, storing one row per CDR3 protein. Of approximately 88,000 distinct CDR3 sequences in the sample, just under 70% were seen once. The source material, roughly 18-30 mg of unsorted bulk tissue, was used to co-extract RNA and DNA. The specimen sequenced was tumor-adjacent normal liver tissue. These receptors all stem from a man aged 35 to 55 with primary liver carcinoma and hepatitis B virus infection.

In regard to this clonotype: Compared with germline, one end of the junction differs, possibly owing to a read error. This chain's CDR3 is CAGSLGLDRDGYTF. The CDR3 DNA reads TGTGCCGGCAGCTTAGGACTGGACAGGGATGGCTACACATTC. The rearrangement uses TRBV11-2 and TRBJ1-2; 8 bases match TRBD1. This CDR3 has 14 residues. Germline V gene data show CDR1 as SGHAT and CDR2 as FQNNGV.

This clonotype has ten or more counts. This chain joins TRBV4-1 and TRBJ1-5, with unresolved D. Germline V lookup: CDR1 MGHRA, CDR2 YSYEKL. This CDR3 comprises 14 residues. V shed 2 bases and J shed 7 bases, with 12 bases lying between them. This chain's CDR3 is CASSQIGVWQPQHF. CDR3 coding DNA: TGCGCCAGCAGCCAAATTGGGGTTTGGCAGCCCCAGCATTTT.

This rearrangement joins TRBV6-5 to TRBJ2-1, with a tentative D call TRBD2 (6 bases). Trimming shortened V by 6 bases and J by 9 bases, and 21 bases separated the two germline ends. CDR3 length equals 15 residues. Germline V gives CDR1 MNHEY, CDR2 SVGAGI. CDR3 loop: CASRREASGRCEQFF. The CDR3, as DNA: TGTGCCAGCAGAAGGGAGGCTAGTGGGAGATGTGAGCAGTTCTTC.

For this clonotype: The junction shows a germline mismatch at one end, possibly a read error. The V gene is TRBV11-2, the J gene TRBJ1-2; 7 bases fit TRBD1. Germline CDR1 and CDR2: SGHAT and FQNNGV. The CDR3 spans 16 residues. The DNA of the CDR3 is TGTGCCAGCAGCCCCCTAGATCTTCAGGGGGGCTATGGCTACATCTTC. Residues: CASSPLDLQGGYGYIF. The whole variable domain, filled in from reference TRBV11-2 and TRBJ1-2, reads EAGVAQSPRYKIIEKRQSVAFWCNPISGHATLYWYQQILGQGPKLLIQFQNNGVVDDSQLPKDRFSAERLKGVDSTLKIQPAKLEDSAVYLCASSPLDLQGGYGYIFGSGTRLTVV.

This clonotype was observed at least ten times. This chain links TRBV12-3 or TRBV12-4 with TRBJ2-5; D call uncertain. The CDR3 totals 13 residues. V was shortened by 5 bases and J by 1 base, with 8 bases between the two germline ends. For the CDR3, the DNA is TGTGCCAGCAGTCCTAACTCCCAAGAGACCCAGTACTTC. Translating gives CASSPNSQETQYF.

In this sample, this clonotype turned up a few times. At one end, the junction sequence differs from germline, possibly due to a read error. The chain has TRBV11-1 and TRBJ2-5, with a tentative D call TRBD2 (5 bases). From germline, CDR1 is SGHAT and CDR2 FQDESV (reference sequence). This CDR3 region has 19 residues. The CDR3 DNA reads as TGTGCCAGCAGCCCGCCCCCGGAGGTCAGGAAGGACTTACAAGAGACCCAGCATTTC. Amino acid sequence: CASSPPPEVRKDLQETQHF.

This clonotype was detected a few times. The chain is built from TRBV28 and TRBJ1-4, with 12 bases aligning to TRBD1. The CDR3 runs 14 residues. Germline CDR1 MDHEN, CDR2 SYDVKM. The V segment lost 3 bases and the J segment 8 bases; nucleotides outside the gene matches: 1. The CDR3 DNA sequence: TGTGCCAGCAGTTTTGGGACAGGGGGCGAAAAACTGTTTTTT. This encodes CASSFGTGGEKLFF.

With regard to this clonotype: With a much larger clone just one base away, this may be a read error. The chain has TRBV4-1 and TRBJ2-3; D gene ambiguous. The V end lost 4 bases, the J end lost 8 bases, and 16 bases lay between the germline ends. Germline loops: CDR1 MGHRA, CDR2 YSYEKL. This CDR3 is 14 amino acids long. CDR3 nucleotide sequence: TGCGCCAGCAGCCTCCACAAGGCAGAAGGTACGCAGTATTTT. Translation: CASSLHKAEGTQYF.

To note about this clonotype: The conserved phenylalanine or tryptophan is not found at the CDR3 terminus, so this likely reflects a read error. The chain recombines TRBV12-3 or TRBV12-4 with TRBJ2-7; no clear D. The CDR3 length is 15 residues. The V end lost 1 base, the J end lost 5 bases, and 15 bases lay between the germline ends. This chain's CDR3 is CASSLVDPPEDEQYI. CDR3 in DNA: TGTGCCAGCAGTTTAGTGGACCCGCCGGAAGACGAGCAGTACATC.

As for this clonotype: The germline gene is not matched at one end of the junction; a read error may be the cause. This chain links TRBV19 with TRBJ2-1, with TRBD2 matching 7 bases. The germline gives CDR1 LNHDA, CDR2 SQIVND (reference sequence). This CDR3 spans 14 amino acids. In DNA form, the CDR3 reads TGTGCCAATAGTATACGGGAGGATGACAATGAGCAGTTCTTC. As protein: CANSIREDDNEQFF.

This clonotype was seen at least ten times. The chain links TRBV6-6 to TRBJ2-3, with D possibly matching TRBD2 (5 bases). Germline V gene lookup returns CDR1 MNHNY and CDR2 SVGAGI (reference sequence). V lost 4 bases to trimming and J lost 6 bases, with 11 bases between them. This CDR3 spans 13 amino acids. This CDR3 reads CASSSPSGDTQYF. CDR3 in DNA: TGTGCCAGCAGTTCCCCCAGCGGCGATACGCAGTATTTT.

This clonotype showed up many times. CDR3 nucleotide sequence: TGTGCCAGCAGCTCCCCCAGCAGGGGAGATACGCAGTATTTT. Its protein product is CASSSPSRGDTQYF. This chain connects TRBV7-9 to TRBJ2-3; D possibly corresponds to TRBD1 (6 bases). The CDR3 has 14 amino acids. Trimming stripped 4 bases from V and 5 bases from J, with 13 bases between. Germline loops: CDR1 SEHNR, CDR2 FQNEAQ (reference sequence).

This clonotype showed up many times. The V call is TRBV7-8, the J call TRBJ2-5, with D uncertain. This CDR3 has 15 residues. Germline V lookup: CDR1 SGHVS, CDR2 FQNEAQ. Trimming removed 4 bases at V and 2 bases at J, with 14 bases between. CDR3 bases: TGTGCCAGCAGCTCCCTGGCCGGACGGCAAGAGACCCAGTACTTC. Amino acids: CASSSLAGRQETQYF.

In the case of this clonotype: The junction departs from germline at one end; a sequencing error may be responsible. V usage is TRBV4-1 and J usage is TRBJ2-2, with a weak D call TRBD2 (5 bases). The germline V gene encodes CDR1 MGHRA and CDR2 YSYEKL. There are 15 residues in the CDR3. CDR3 sequence (DNA): TGCGCCAGCAGCCAAGATCGCGGAGGAACCGGGAAGCTGTTTTTT. Protein sequence: CASSQDRGGTGKLFF.

About this clonotype itself: One end of the junction varies from germline; a read error may be responsible. The rearrangement uses TRBV6-5 and TRBJ1-1; no firm D call. CDR1 and CDR2 from the germline V gene are MNHEY and SVGAGI. The CDR3 has 14 residues. This CDR3 reads CVSSYSWENTEAFF. CDR3 nucleotides: TGTGTCAGCAGTTATTCGTGGGAGAACACTGAAGCTTTCTTT.

Remarks on this clonotype: One base away lies a much larger clone, so this may be a sequencing read error. The chain carries TRBV7-8 and TRBJ1-1, with D unresolved. Germline V gene lookup returns CDR1 SGHVS and CDR2 FQNEAQ. This CDR3 is built from 13 residues. The ends were cut back, 3 bases at V and 3 bases at J, with 8 bases in the middle. CDR3 coding DNA: TGTGCCAGCAGCTTTAGCGATGACACTGAAGCTTTCTTT. Encoded protein: CASSFSDDTEAFF.

Worth noting for this clonotype: With a much larger clone just one base away, this may be a read error. The chain recombines TRBV6-1 with TRBJ1-1; D is ambiguous. From germline, CDR1 is MNHNS and CDR2 SASEGT. This CDR3 region has 13 residues. CDR3 loop: CASSEVGGTEAIF. In nucleotides, the CDR3 is TGTGCCAGCAGTGAAGTAGGAGGCACTGAAGCTATCTTT.

Turning to this clonotype: Possible read error: a much larger clone is one base away. This chain joins TRBV10-3 and TRBJ2-2; tentatively, D is TRBD1 or TRBD2 (5 bases each). Germline CDR1 ENHRY, CDR2 SYGVKD. The CDR3 runs to 15 residues. CDR3 sequence (DNA): TGTGCCATTTCGCTTGGGGTTACGGGGACCGGGGAGCTGCTTTTT. Its protein product is CAISLGVTGTGELLF.

About this clonotype itself: The CDR3 does not close with the conserved phenylalanine or tryptophan, likely indicating a read error. Because the CDR3's place on the DNA is in doubt, the DNA is left out and the CDR3 is given as listed by TCRdb. The chain combines TRBV11-2 with TRBJ2-2; TRBD1 is taken as the D call from the table, unchecked against the DNA. With termini counted, the CDR3 has 17 amino acids. Germline assignment: CDR1 SGHAT and CDR2 FQNNGV. The CDR3 loop reads CASSLVRTYPGTGELSL.

On this clonotype: Mismatch with germline at one junction end may stem from a read error. This sequence joins TRBV11-2 and TRBJ2-5, with D possibly matching TRBD2 (6 bases). The CDR3 has 18 amino acids. Germline V gene sequence: CDR1 SGHAT, CDR2 FQNNGV. This chain's CDR3 is CARSLRPGLTAYQETRYF. The DNA for the CDR3 is TGTGCCAGGAGCTTACGTCCTGGACTAACGGCGTATCAAGAGACCCGGTACTTC.